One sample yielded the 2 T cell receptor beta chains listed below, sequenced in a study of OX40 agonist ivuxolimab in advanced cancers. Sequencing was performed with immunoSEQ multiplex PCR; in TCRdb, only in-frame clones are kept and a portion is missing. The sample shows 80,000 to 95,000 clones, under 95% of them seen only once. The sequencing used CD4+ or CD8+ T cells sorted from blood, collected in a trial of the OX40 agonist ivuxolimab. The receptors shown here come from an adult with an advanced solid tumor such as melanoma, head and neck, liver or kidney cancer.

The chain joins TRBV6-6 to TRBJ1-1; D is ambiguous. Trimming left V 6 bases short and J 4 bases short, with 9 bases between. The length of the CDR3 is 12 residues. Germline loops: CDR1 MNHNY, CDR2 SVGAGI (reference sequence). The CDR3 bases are TGTGCCAGCAGCCCCGCCATCACTGAAGCTTTCTTT. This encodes CASSPAITEAFF.

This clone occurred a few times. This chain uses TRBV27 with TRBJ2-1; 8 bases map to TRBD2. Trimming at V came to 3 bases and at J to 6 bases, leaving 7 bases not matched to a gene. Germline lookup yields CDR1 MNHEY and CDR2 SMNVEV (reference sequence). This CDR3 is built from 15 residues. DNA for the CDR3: TGTGCCAGCAGTTTTACGGGAGGGCCCGGCAATGAGCAGTTCTTC. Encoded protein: CASSFTGGPGNEQFF.